This T cell receptor (beta chain) was identified during a study of shared clonotypes between healthy human individuals. The repertoire was sequenced with immunoSEQ multiplex PCR; TCRdb's copy has only in-frame clones and lacks some. The sample carries millions of clones, roughly 92% recorded once. The clonotype comes from a man between 18 and 35 years old in good health. Sequenced input: naive CD4+ T cells sorted from blood. As to subset: CD45RA+ positively selected.

The DNA of the CDR3 is TGCAGCGCTGCGTTAAGTTCGACCGGGGAGCTGTTTTTT. Translating it yields CSAALSSTGELFF. This chain connects TRBV29-1 to TRBJ2-2; D ambiguous. Deletions cut 7 bases from V and 5 bases from J, with 14 bases between. The length of the CDR3 is 13 residues. The germline V gene encodes CDR1 SQVTM and CDR2 ANQGSEA.